The T cell receptor beta chain under discussion was sequenced for a study of spatial heterogeneity in lung cancer. Study-level background: A total of more than 65 untreated early-stage non-small cell lung cancer patients served as donors. Available follow-up PBMC samples, collected a median of roughly two years post-resection, were sequenced.

Every cDNA TCR molecule received its own unique molecular identifier. Each CDR3 protein gets one entry after TCRdb re-called the 5' RACE reads with MiXCR. The sample consists of some 110,000 distinct CDR3 sequences, 9% to 15% of them appearing once. Study-wide results and caveats: In blood, ubiquitous expanded tumor TCRs appeared more at resection than follow-up.

There are 17 residues in the CDR3. Trimming at V came to 4 bases and at J to 0 bases, leaving 13 bases not matched to a gene. Germline CDR1 and CDR2: SGHRS and YFSETQ. Time point defined: blood at routine non-recurrence follow-up after resection. No cells were sorted before sequencing. The whole RNA sequenced was extracted from tumor, nontumor lung or frozen PBMC. Regarding this clonotype: Its antigen is as yet unknown.

This rearrangement joins TRBV5-1 to TRBJ2-7, with TRBD2 identical over 7 bases. The source material was PBMCs, sampled at follow-up. This receptor was taken from a male donor with early-stage non-small cell lung cancer. CDR3 amino acids: CASSRDGVGTISYEQYF. As DNA, the CDR3 is TGCGCCAGCAGCCGGGATGGAGTCGGGACTATCTCCTACGAGCAGTACTTC.